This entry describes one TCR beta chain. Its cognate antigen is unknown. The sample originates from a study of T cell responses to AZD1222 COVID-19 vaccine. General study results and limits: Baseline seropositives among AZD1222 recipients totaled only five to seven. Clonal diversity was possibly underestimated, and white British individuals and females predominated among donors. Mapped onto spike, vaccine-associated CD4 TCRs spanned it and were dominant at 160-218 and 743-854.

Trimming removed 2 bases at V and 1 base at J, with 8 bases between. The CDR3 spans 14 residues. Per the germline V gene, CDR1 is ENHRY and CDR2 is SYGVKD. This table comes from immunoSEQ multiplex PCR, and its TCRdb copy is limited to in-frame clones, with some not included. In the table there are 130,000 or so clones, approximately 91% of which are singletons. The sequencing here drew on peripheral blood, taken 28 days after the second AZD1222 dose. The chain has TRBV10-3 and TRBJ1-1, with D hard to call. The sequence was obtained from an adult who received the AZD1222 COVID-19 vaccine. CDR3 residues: CAISEKGENTEAFF. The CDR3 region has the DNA TGTGCCATCAGTGAGAAAGGAGAGAACACTGAAGCTTTCTTT.